The clone carrying this T cell receptor (beta chain) was seen only a few times. Its antigen remains unknown. Germline V gives CDR1 MNHEY, CDR2 SMNVEV (reference sequence). This CDR3 spans 19 amino acids. V lost 8 bases and J 4 bases, leaving 30 bases between the germline ends. Via MiXCR, TCRdb re-called the 5' RACE reads, giving one row per CDR3 protein. The table has roughly 230,000 distinct CDR3 sequences, about 8% seen once. The data originate from a study of identical twins. Findings and caveats of the study: Cross-sectional statistical analysis, not tracking of the same donors, underpinned the conclusions. Abundant cord blood beta clonotypes carried fewer insertions; memory repertoires showed none. Because invariant MAIT and iNKT cells could be present, zero-insertion analyses could be partly confounded.

Donors were all healthy Caucasians. These data were also reused for a study on yellow fever vaccine responses in identical twins.

This TCR came from a woman younger than 30 in good health. This chain joins TRBV27 and TRBJ2-1, with a possible D match to TRBD1 (6 bases). Sequencing was done on a sample of CD8+ T cells sorted from blood. The CDR3: CASASRQAGLDGHYNEQFF. The CDR3 nucleotides read TGTGCCAGCGCAAGTCGACAGGCCGGGCTGGATGGGCATTACAATGAGCAGTTCTTC.